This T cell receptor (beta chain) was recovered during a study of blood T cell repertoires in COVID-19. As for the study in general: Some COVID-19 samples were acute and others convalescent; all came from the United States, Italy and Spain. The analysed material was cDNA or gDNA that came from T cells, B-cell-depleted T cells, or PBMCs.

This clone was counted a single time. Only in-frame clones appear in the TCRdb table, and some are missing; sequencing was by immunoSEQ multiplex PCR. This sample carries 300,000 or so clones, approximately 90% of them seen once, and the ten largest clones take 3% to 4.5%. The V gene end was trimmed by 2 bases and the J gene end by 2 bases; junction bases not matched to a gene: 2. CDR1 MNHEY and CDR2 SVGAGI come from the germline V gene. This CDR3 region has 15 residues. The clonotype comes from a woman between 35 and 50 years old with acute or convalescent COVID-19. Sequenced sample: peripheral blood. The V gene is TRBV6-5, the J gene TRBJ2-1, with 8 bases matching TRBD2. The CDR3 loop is CASSYVGGAYNEQFF. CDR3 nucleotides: TGTGCCAGCAGTTACGTCGGGGGGGCCTACAATGAGCAGTTCTTC.